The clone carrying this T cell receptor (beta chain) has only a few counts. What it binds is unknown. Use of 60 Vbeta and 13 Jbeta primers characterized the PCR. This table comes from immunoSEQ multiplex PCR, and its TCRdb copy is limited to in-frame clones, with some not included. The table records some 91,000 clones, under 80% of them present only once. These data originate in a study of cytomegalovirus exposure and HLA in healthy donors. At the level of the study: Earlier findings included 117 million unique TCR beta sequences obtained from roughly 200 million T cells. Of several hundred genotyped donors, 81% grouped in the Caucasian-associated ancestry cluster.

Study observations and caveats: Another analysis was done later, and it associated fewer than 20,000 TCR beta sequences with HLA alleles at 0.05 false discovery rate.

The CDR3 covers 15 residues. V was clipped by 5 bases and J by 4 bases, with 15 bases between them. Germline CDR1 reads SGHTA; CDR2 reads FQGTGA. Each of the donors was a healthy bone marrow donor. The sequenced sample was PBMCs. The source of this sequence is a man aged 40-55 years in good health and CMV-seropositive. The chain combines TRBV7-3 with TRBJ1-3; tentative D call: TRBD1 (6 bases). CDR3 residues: CASSKVGGPGNTIYF. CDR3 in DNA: TGTGCCAGCAGCAAAGTAGGGGGTCCCGGAAACACCATATATTTT.